A single sample gave rise to the 32 T cell receptor beta chains below, sequenced in a study of technical replicates of blood from several donors. Clones were read by immunoSEQ multiplex PCR, and TCRdb kept only the in-frame ones, dropping some. The sample consists of tens of thousands of clones, 80% to 90% of them appearing once. The sequencing sample was made of PBMCs. The receptors shown here come from a human donor in good health. Some clones in this sample may be carry-over from other donors' samples.

For this clone: A read error may produce the germline difference seen at one junction end. The V and J genes are TRBV30 and TRBJ2-5; D gene ambiguous. The CDR3 totals 12 residues. The germline CDR1 and CDR2 sequences are GTSNPN and SVGIG (reference sequence). The CDR3 protein is CARSVNGETQYF. CDR3 in DNA: TGTGCCCGGAGTGTAAACGGGGAGACCCAGTACTTC.

At least ten counts were recorded for this clone. V gene TRBV6-1 combines with J gene TRBJ2-1, with 7 bases fitting TRBD1. Per the germline V gene, CDR1 is MNHNS and CDR2 is SASEGT. Trimming removed 3 bases from V and 6 bases from J; junction bases left unmatched: 5. This CDR3 comprises 14 residues. The CDR3 nucleotides are TGTGCCAGCAGTGACGGGACAGAAATCAATGAGCAGTTCTTC. It is translated as CASSDGTEINEQFF.

The chain combines TRBV30 with TRBJ1-3; D unresolved. Trimming stripped 2 bases from V and 0 bases from J, with 11 bases between. CDR1 is GTSNPN and CDR2 is SVGIG in the germline V gene (reference sequence). The CDR3 is made up of 15 amino acids. The CDR3: CAWSLISFSGNTIYF. CDR3 coding DNA: TGTGCCTGGAGTTTAATAAGCTTCTCTGGAAACACCATATATTTT.

This rearrangement joins TRBV12-5 to TRBJ1-5; 7 bases line up with TRBD1. Looked up from germline, CDR1 is LGHNT and CDR2 is FRNRAP. This CDR3 is 15 amino acids long. V dropped 6 bases and J dropped 6; count of bases not matched to a gene: 11. The CDR3 is CASGTTGRGIQPQHF. In DNA form, the CDR3 reads TGTGCTAGTGGCACGACAGGGAGAGGGATTCAGCCCCAGCATTTT.

The chain employs TRBV6-1 and TRBJ2-7, with a possible D match to TRBD2 (6 bases). V gave up 7 bases and J gave up 8 bases, with 15 bases separating them. The CDR3 extends over 12 amino acids. Germline V gene lookup returns CDR1 MNHNS and CDR2 SASEGT. The CDR3 here is CASTPPGGKQYF. Written as DNA, the CDR3 is TGTGCCAGCACTCCCCCGGGCGGGAAGCAGTACTTC.

This clone appeared a single time. The CDR3 is CASRDSNPTDTQYF. The DNA for the CDR3 is TGTGCCAGCAGAGATAGTAATCCCACAGATACGCAGTATTTT. The chain links TRBV28 to TRBJ2-3, with no clear D. Between the trimmed V and J ends, which lost 6 bases and 2 bases, there was a span of 12 bases. The CDR3 runs 14 residues. In germline, CDR1 is MDHEN, CDR2 SYDVKM.

The V call is TRBV2, the J call TRBJ2-3; TRBD2 matches 8 bases. CDR3 length: 14 amino acids. Germline-derived CDR1 and CDR2 are SNHLY and FYNNEI. V lost 7 bases to trimming and J lost 1 base; unmatched junction nucleotides: 4. DNA for the CDR3: TGTGCCAGCAAGCCTAGCGGGCGCACAGATACGCAGTATTTT. Protein: CASKPSGRTDTQYF. Looking up the rest from reference TRBV2 and TRBJ2-3 gives the full variable domain: EPEVTQTPSHQVTQMGQEVILRCVPISNHLYFYWYRQILGQKVEFLVSFYNNEISEKSEIFDDQFSVERPDGSNFTLKIRSTKLEDSAMYFCASKPSGRTDTQYFGPGTRLTVL.

The chain recombines TRBV15 with TRBJ1-4; no clear D gene. The length of the CDR3 is 12 residues. V was shortened by 11 bases and J by 4 bases, with 11 bases between the two germline ends. Germline CDR1 LNHNV, CDR2 YYDKDF (reference sequence). This CDR3 is CASRRLNEKLFF. The CDR3 DNA sequence: TGTGCCTCGAGGAGACTTAATGAAAAACTGTTTTTT.

The chain carries TRBV6-6 and TRBJ1-1; D is possibly TRBD1 (5 bases). CDR3 size: 16 residues. Trimming cost V 5 bases and J 3 bases, with 19 bases left between them. Per the germline V gene, CDR1 is MNHNY and CDR2 is SVGAGI (reference sequence). The CDR3 protein is CASSTGPLAGHTEAFF. The CDR3 coding sequence is TGTGCCAGCAGTACGGGCCCCCTCGCAGGGCACACTGAAGCTTTCTTT.

This chain links TRBV11-1 with TRBJ2-7; 8 nucleotides agree with TRBD1. The CDR3 covers 16 residues. Trimming removed 5 bases from V and 2 bases from J; junction bases left unmatched: 11. The germline V gene encodes CDR1 SGHAT and CDR2 FQDESV (reference sequence). The DNA of the CDR3 is TGTGCCAGCAGCAGAGCTACCGGGACAGGAGCCTACGAGCAGTACTTC. Amino acids: CASSRATGTGAYEQYF. The whole variable domain, filled in from reference TRBV11-1 and TRBJ2-7, reads EAEVAQSPRYKITEKSQAVAFWCDPISGHATLYWYRQILGQGPELLVQFQDESVVDDSQLPKDRFSAERLKGVDSTLKIQPAELGDSAMYLCASSRATGTGAYEQYFGPGTRLTVT.

CDR3 in amino acids: CASSPRGGHQETQYF. The DNA for the CDR3 is TGTGCCAGCAGCCCAAGGGGGGGCCACCAAGAGACCCAGTACTTC. The chain recombines TRBV7-3 with TRBJ2-5, with a possible D match to TRBD2 (7 bases). Deletions cut 5 bases from V and 0 bases from J, with 13 bases between. There are 15 residues in the CDR3. Per the germline V gene, CDR1 is SGHTA and CDR2 is FQGTGA.

The chain has TRBV30 and TRBJ2-5, with TRBD2 matching over 11 bases. Germline CDR1 GTSNPN, CDR2 SVGIG (reference sequence). The CDR3 spans 13 residues. V was clipped by 3 bases and J by 11 bases; unmatched bases: 8. The CDR3 sequence: CAWRLAGVGEQYF. In DNA, the CDR3 is TGTGCCTGGAGACTAGCGGGAGTGGGAGAGCAGTACTTC. Supplemented by reference TRBV30 and TRBJ2-5, the full variable domain reads SQTIHQWPATLVQPVGSPLSLECTVEGTSNPNLYWYRQAAGRGLQLLFYSVGIGQISSEVPQNLSASRPQDRQFILSSKKLLLSDSGFYLCAWRLAGVGEQYFGPGTRLLVL.

The chain links TRBV5-1 to TRBJ2-3; 8 bases agree with TRBD2. The germline V gene has CDR1 SGHRS and CDR2 YFSETQ. The length of the CDR3 is 16 residues. The V gene end was trimmed by 4 bases and the J gene end by 0 bases; junction bases not matched to a gene: 7. In DNA form, the CDR3 reads TGCGCCAGCAGCCTGCTCACTAGCGGCAGCACAGATACGCAGTATTTT. Translating gives CASSLLTSGSTDTQYF.

The rearrangement links TRBV4-1 to TRBJ2-3; D gene unclear. This CDR3 has 16 residues. CDR1 MGHRA and CDR2 YSYEKL come from the germline V gene. Trimming pared 1 base from V and 4 bases from J, leaving 15 bases between. Here the CDR3 reads CASSQVGLGGSDTQYF. The CDR3 coding sequence is TGCGCCAGCAGCCAAGTCGGGTTAGGTGGATCAGATACGCAGTATTTT.

The chain is built from TRBV6-5 and TRBJ2-5, with TRBD1 matching over 11 bases. The assigned J gene may be wrong: the sequence end matches TRBJ2-7 better. CDR3 length: 16 amino acids. Germline V gene lookup returns CDR1 MNHEY and CDR2 SVGAGI. CDR3 bases: TGTGCCAGCAGTTACTCCATCGGGACAGGGGGTTCCGAGCAGTACTTC. This translates into CASSYSIGTGGSEQYF.

The V and J genes are TRBV18 and TRBJ2-7, with 7 positions matching TRBD2. Germline assignment: CDR1 KGHSH and CDR2 LQKENI. V was pared by 2 bases and J by 4 bases, with 2 bases of the junction left unmatched. The CDR3 consists of 13 residues. The CDR3 here is CASSPNGRYEQYF. The DNA for the CDR3 is TGTGCCAGCTCACCAAACGGGAGGTACGAGCAGTACTTC.

The chain uses TRBV5-1 and TRBJ2-5; D call uncertain. V was cut by 6 bases and J by 1 base, with 7 bases left in between. Germline assignment: CDR1 SGHRS and CDR2 YFSETQ. The CDR3 covers 12 residues. CDR3 in amino acids: CASNNLQETQYF. The CDR3 DNA reads as TGCGCCAGCAATAATCTCCAAGAGACCCAGTACTTC.

The chain is built from TRBV5-1 and TRBJ2-7; D gene uncertain. This CDR3 has 14 residues. V dropped 2 bases and J dropped 0 bases, with 9 bases sitting between them. Germline values: CDR1 SGHRS, CDR2 YFSETQ. The CDR3 is CASSFMSSSYEQYF. Here the CDR3 DNA reads TGCGCCAGCAGCTTCATGTCCAGCTCCTACGAGCAGTACTTC.

V gene TRBV19 combines with J gene TRBJ2-1; tentatively, D is TRBD2 (6 bases). V was trimmed by 7 bases and J by 4 bases, leaving 23 bases between them. Germline CDR1 and CDR2: LNHDA and SQIVND (reference sequence). The CDR3 is 17 amino acids. The CDR3, as DNA: TGTGCCAGTACAACCCATTCCCTACTAGCAGGATACAATGAGCAGTTCTTC. Translated, it gives CASTTHSLLAGYNEQFF.

This clone was observed a few times. The chain is built from TRBV19 and TRBJ1-1, with D possibly TRBD1 on 5 matching bases. The germline gives CDR1 LNHDA, CDR2 SQIVND (reference sequence). The germline V and J ends were trimmed by 7 bases and 5 bases, with 8 bases remaining between them. This CDR3 has 11 residues. CDR3 sequence reads: CASTDSTEAFF. The CDR3 DNA follows: TGTGCCAGTACCGACAGTACTGAAGCTTTCTTT.

V is TRBV10-3 and J is TRBJ2-7; D may be TRBD1 (5 bases). Trimming removed 2 bases from V and 3 bases from J, with 11 bases in between. The germline CDR1 and CDR2 sequences are ENHRY and SYGVKD. The CDR3 covers 14 residues. This CDR3 is CAISEDRRSYEQYF. The CDR3 DNA reads TGTGCCATCAGTGAGGACAGAAGAAGCTACGAGCAGTACTTC.

The rearrangement joins TRBV29-1 to TRBJ1-1; weak D call: TRBD1 (6 bases). This CDR3 has 14 residues. From germline, CDR1 is SQVTM and CDR2 ANQGSEA. V dropped 0 bases and J dropped 1 base, with 9 bases sitting between them. The CDR3 region is CSVEDRTENTEAFF. Here the CDR3 DNA reads TGCAGCGTTGAAGATAGGACAGAGAACACTGAAGCTTTCTTT.

This clone occurred a few times. V usage is TRBV30 and J usage is TRBJ1-2, with TRBD1 matching over 10 bases. The CDR3 has 12 residues. Germline assignment: CDR1 GTSNPN and CDR2 SVGIG (reference sequence). Germline trimming cut 5 bases from V and 8 bases from J; bases unmatched to any gene: 5. CDR3 in amino acids: CAWDRGPSGYTF. The DNA of the CDR3 is TGTGCCTGGGACAGGGGGCCTAGCGGCTACACCTTC.

The chain uses TRBV2 and TRBJ2-5; 7 positions agree with TRBD1. Germline assignment: CDR1 SNHLY and CDR2 FYNNEI. The CDR3 is 12 residues long. Trimming at V came to 8 bases and at J to 2 bases, leaving 2 bases not matched to a gene. This CDR3 is CASGTEQETQYF. In nucleotides, the CDR3 is TGTGCCAGCGGGACAGAACAAGAGACCCAGTACTTC. The full variable domain, completed using reference TRBV2 and TRBJ2-5, is EPEVTQTPSHQVTQMGQEVILRCVPISNHLYFYWYRQILGQKVEFLVSFYNNEISEKSEIFDDQFSVERPDGSNFTLKIRSTKLEDSAMYFCASGTEQETQYFGPGTRLLVL.

The genes are TRBV7-9 and TRBJ1-1; D may be TRBD1 (6 bases). V was trimmed by 4 bases and J by 7 bases, leaving 7 bases between them. Germline CDR1 is SEHNR and CDR2 is FQNEAQ (reference sequence). The CDR3 loop spans 11 amino acids. The CDR3 nucleotides read TGTGCCAGCAGCTCAGGGGTTGAAGCTTTCTTT. Translation gives CASSSGVEAFF.

This clone showed up just a few times. The V and J genes are TRBV2 and TRBJ1-2; the D gene is possibly TRBD1 (5 bases). CDR3 length equals 13 residues. Trimming pared 5 bases from V and 4 bases from J, leaving 11 bases between. The germline V gene encodes CDR1 SNHLY and CDR2 FYNNEI. Written as DNA, the CDR3 is TGTGCCAGCAGTTCGGACGGGGGCTATGGCTACACCTTC. Its protein product is CASSSDGGYGYTF. The full variable domain, its missing parts supplied by reference TRBV2 and TRBJ1-2, is EPEVTQTPSHQVTQMGQEVILRCVPISNHLYFYWYRQILGQKVEFLVSFYNNEISEKSEIFDDQFSVERPDGSNFTLKIRSTKLEDSAMYFCASSSDGGYGYTFGSGTRLTVV.

The chain couples TRBV15 to TRBJ2-7; 7 nucleotides line up with TRBD2. This CDR3 has 16 residues. The germline gives CDR1 LNHNV, CDR2 YYDKDF (reference sequence). With V trimmed by 1 base and J by 0 bases, 6 bases remained unmatched. CDR3 sequence: CATSRVGLADSYEQYF. CDR3 nucleotide sequence: TGTGCCACCAGCAGAGTGGGGCTAGCGGACTCCTACGAGCAGTACTTC.

The V call is TRBV7-8, the J call TRBJ2-6; no clear D gene. The CDR3 has 13 residues. Between the trimmed V and J ends, which lost 8 bases and 1 base, there was a span of 6 bases. The germline gives CDR1 SGHVS, CDR2 FQNEAQ. Here the CDR3 DNA reads TGTGCCAGCTGTCTTTCTGGGGCCAACGTCCTGACTTTC. This encodes CASCLSGANVLTF.

This rearrangement joins TRBV11-2 to TRBJ1-3; TRBD1 might be the D (5 bases). Germline-derived CDR1 and CDR2 are SGHAT and FQNNGV. This CDR3 region has 14 residues. Deletions cut 1 base from V and 2 bases from J, with 6 bases between. DNA of the CDR3: TGTGCCAGCAGCTTAGTCAGGGCTGGAAACACCATATATTTT. Translating gives CASSLVRAGNTIYF.

This sequence joins TRBV5-1 and TRBJ1-1, with 7 bases identical to TRBD1. Per germline, CDR1 SGHRS and CDR2 YFSETQ. V was pared by 3 bases and J by 5 bases, with 10 bases of the junction left unmatched. The CDR3 length is 15 residues. The CDR3 reads CASSSVQGGRTEAFF. The CDR3 bases are TGCGCCAGCAGCTCCGTTCAGGGGGGTAGGACTGAAGCTTTCTTT.

The V call is TRBV2, the J call TRBJ2-7; D unclear. Trimming removed 5 bases from V and 4 bases from J, with 12 bases in between. Per germline, CDR1 SNHLY and CDR2 FYNNEI. This CDR3 region has 13 residues. Here the CDR3 reads CASSQDPLYEQYF. In DNA form, the CDR3 reads TGTGCCAGCAGTCAAGACCCCCTATACGAGCAGTACTTC.

This clone is a singleton in its sample. The chain joins TRBV19 to TRBJ2-3, with 8 bases matching TRBD1. The junction had 4 bases not matched to a gene; V was cut back by 4 bases and J by 4 bases. The CDR3 is 14 amino acids. The germline gives CDR1 LNHDA, CDR2 SQIVND (reference sequence). The CDR3 DNA is TGTGCCAGTAGTAAACAGGGGGTTGCAGATACGCAGTATTTT. Translated: CASSKQGVADTQYF.